These 31 T cell receptor beta chains were all obtained from the same sample, sequenced in a study of CD8+ T cells in alopecia areata. In each case, RNA was isolated and then reverse transcribed into cDNA as the sequencing template. Using immunoSEQ multiplex PCR, the repertoire was profiled, and TCRdb retains in-frame clones only, with some absent. The sample records about 200,000 clones, about 57% being singletons. Specified treatment: oral pan-JAK inhibitor, 5-10 mg twice daily. The starting material was CD4+ T cells sorted from blood, obtained at week 4, from a patient treated with tofacitinib. The receptors here all came from a human donor with alopecia areata.

This chain joins TRBV30 and TRBJ2-7, with D possibly matching TRBD1 (7 bases). V gave up 4 bases and J gave up 4 bases, with 26 bases separating them. The CDR3 sequence is 17 residues long. Germline CDR1 and CDR2: GTSNPN and SVGIG (reference sequence). CDR3 in DNA: TGTGCCTGGAATGGGGGGACCTCGGGACAGCTTACATACGAGCAGTACTTC. Translated: CAWNGGTSGQLTYEQYF.

This clone was found a few times. The chain carries TRBV29-1 and TRBJ2-3; TRBD2 is a possible D gene (6 bases). The germline V gene has CDR1 SQVTM and CDR2 ANQGSEA. The V end lost 4 bases, the J end lost 6 bases, and 11 bases lay between the germline ends. CDR3 size: 12 residues. The CDR3 region is CSVAVGGDTQYF. CDR3 nucleotide sequence: TGCAGCGTTGCTGTAGGAGGGGATACGCAGTATTTT.

The V call is TRBV7-9, the J call TRBJ2-3; D unresolved. CDR1 is SEHNR, CDR2 FQNEAQ, per germline (reference sequence). This CDR3 is 15 amino acids long. V was clipped by 1 base and J by 2 bases, with 10 bases between them. CDR3 sequence reads: CASSLGPTSTDTQYF. The CDR3 DNA reads as TGTGCCAGCAGCTTAGGCCCTACCTCCACAGATACGCAGTATTTT.

This clone appeared a few times. V gene TRBV29-1 combines with J gene TRBJ1-1; D call uncertain. Deletions cut 4 bases from V and 4 bases from J, with 10 bases between. This CDR3 region has 12 residues. CDR1 and CDR2 (germline): SQVTM, ANQGSEA. The CDR3 bases are TGCAGCGTTGGGGGTTTTGTCACTGAAGCTTTCTTT. Amino acids: CSVGGFVTEAFF.

This clone was seen a few times. The chain recombines TRBV5-1 with TRBJ2-3; no firm D call. Trimming took off 3 bases at V and 8 bases at J, with 10 bases between the two ends. The CDR3 loop spans 12 amino acids. Germline V gives CDR1 SGHRS, CDR2 YFSETQ. The CDR3 DNA reads as TGCGCCAGCAGCTCCGGACCTCCTACGCAGTATTTT. As protein: CASSSGPPTQYF.

V gene TRBV29-1 combines with J gene TRBJ2-3; TRBD2 matches at 7 bases. The V gene's germline CDR1 is SQVTM and CDR2 ANQGSEA. CDR3 size: 14 residues. Trimming removed 4 bases from V and 2 bases from J; junction bases left unmatched: 6. CDR3 in DNA: TGCAGCGTTGTTCGCGCGGGAGTCACAGATACGCAGTATTTT. Translating it yields CSVVRAGVTDTQYF.

This chain joins TRBV29-1 and TRBJ2-5, with a tentative D call TRBD2 (5 bases). Germline V gene sequence: CDR1 SQVTM, CDR2 ANQGSEA. V gave up 5 bases and J gave up 1 base, with 17 bases separating them. The CDR3 has 15 amino acids. CDR3 region: CSVFAGATLQETQYF. In nucleotides, the CDR3 is TGCAGCGTTTTTGCGGGCGCGACCCTCCAAGAGACCCAGTACTTC. Filled out from reference TRBV29-1 and TRBJ2-5, the complete variable domain reads SAVISQKPSRDICQRGTSLTIQCQVDSQVTMMFWYRQQPGQSLTLIATANQGSEATYESGFVIDKFPISRPNLTFSTLTVSNMSPEDSSIYLCSVFAGATLQETQYFGPGTRLLVL.

This clone showed up just a few times. V gene TRBV19 combines with J gene TRBJ2-7, with 8 positions matching TRBD1. J gave up 5 bases and V 6 bases, and 9 bases lay outside the gene matches. Germline CDR1 reads LNHDA; CDR2 reads SQIVND (reference sequence). The CDR3 covers 14 residues. In DNA, the CDR3 is TGTGCCAGTAGGCGGACAGGGTATAGGGACGAGCAGTACTTC. Translated, it gives CASRRTGYRDEQYF.

The chain recombines TRBV30 with TRBJ1-6; possible D gene TRBD1, 6 bases. Germline CDR1 reads GTSNPN; CDR2 reads SVGIG (reference sequence). Trimming cost V 4 bases and J 9 bases, with 19 bases left between them. This CDR3 contains 15 residues. The CDR3 reads CAWISQQGGRSPLHF. DNA for the CDR3: TGTGCCTGGATTAGTCAACAGGGAGGACGTTCACCCCTCCACTTT.

CDR3 nucleotide sequence: TGTGCCAGCGGAACGGCCGGGACAGAAAAACTGTTTTTT. This codes for CASGTAGTEKLFF. The chain has TRBV5-4 and TRBJ1-4; D is perhaps TRBD1 (6 bases). The V end was cut by 7 bases, the J end by 8 bases, with 15 bases between. The CDR3 has 13 amino acids. Per the germline V gene, CDR1 is SGHNT and CDR2 is YYREEE (reference sequence).

This clone came up a few times. This sequence joins TRBV28 and TRBJ2-3, with D maybe TRBD1 (5 bases). In germline, CDR1 is MDHEN, CDR2 SYDVKM. The germline V and J ends were trimmed by 5 bases and 6 bases, with 12 bases remaining between them. CDR3 length: 13 residues. The DNA for the CDR3 is TGTGCCAGCAGTCGCCAGGGCCTTGATACGCAGTATTTT. Its translation: CASSRQGLDTQYF.

This chain joins TRBV4-3 and TRBJ2-1; 8 positions agree with TRBD1. Germline V gene lookup returns CDR1 LGHNA and CDR2 YSLEER. The CDR3 is made up of 15 amino acids. J was trimmed by 4 bases and V by 4 bases; bases with no gene match: 6. The CDR3 DNA reads TGCGCCAGCAGCCCAGCCGGGACAGGATACAATGAGCAGTTCTTC. It specifies CASSPAGTGYNEQFF.

The V and J genes are TRBV30 and TRBJ2-2, with 8 bases fitting TRBD2. With 3 bases clipped from V and 4 bases from J, the junction kept 4 bases outside the gene matches. The germline gives CDR1 GTSNPN, CDR2 SVGIG (reference sequence). The CDR3 consists of 14 residues. The CDR3 coding sequence is TGTGCCTGGAGGCCGGGGGGGCCCACCGGGGAGCTGTTTTTT. Amino acids: CAWRPGGPTGELFF.

This rearrangement joins TRBV30 to TRBJ2-1; the D is unclear. The germline V gene has CDR1 GTSNPN and CDR2 SVGIG (reference sequence). Trimming pared 3 bases from V and 3 bases from J, leaving 12 bases between. The CDR3 runs to 14 residues. This chain's CDR3 is CAWRSENNYNEQFF. DNA for the CDR3: TGTGCCTGGAGGTCCGAGAACAACTACAATGAGCAGTTCTTC.

The gene calls are TRBV15 and TRBJ2-5; D ambiguous. The CDR3 consists of 14 residues. Germline lookup yields CDR1 LNHNV and CDR2 YYDKDF (reference sequence). Trimming shortened V by 0 bases and J by 4 bases, and 9 bases separated the two germline ends. This CDR3 is CATSRESGGETQYF. The CDR3 DNA reads as TGTGCCACCAGCAGAGAATCGGGCGGAGAGACCCAGTACTTC.

The CDR3 is CASSYRGQKYNEQFF. CDR3 nucleotides: TGTGCCAGCAGTTACAGAGGCCAAAAATACAATGAGCAGTTCTTC. The rearrangement joins TRBV6-5 to TRBJ2-1; D ambiguous. The germline CDR1 and CDR2 sequences are MNHEY and SVGAGI. CDR3 length: 15 amino acids. The V gene lost 2 bases and the J gene lost 4 bases, with 12 bases spanning the gap.

This clone was seen a handful of times. V usage is TRBV9 and J usage is TRBJ1-6, with D unresolved. The CDR3 length is 16 residues. V lost 3 bases, J lost 6 bases, and 16 bases lay in between. Germline values: CDR1 SGDLS, CDR2 YYNGEE. The CDR3 bases are TGTGCCAGCAGCGCCGACCTAGGTTTTGTTAATTCACCCCTCCACTTT. It specifies CASSADLGFVNSPLHF. The variable domain in full, with the rest retrieved from reference TRBV9 and TRBJ1-6, is DSGVTQTPKHLITATGQRVTLRCSPRSGDLSVYWYQQSLDQGLQFLIQYYNGEERAKGNILERFSAQQFPDLHSELNLSSLELGDSALYFCASSADLGFVNSPLHFGNGTRLTVT.

This clone was seen a few times. The chain has TRBV5-1 and TRBJ2-7; 7 bases line up with TRBD1. Germline V gives CDR1 SGHRS, CDR2 YFSETQ. The J segment lost 6 bases and the V segment lost 3 bases, leaving 12 bases of the junction unmatched. The CDR3 totals 15 residues. The chain's CDR3 is CASSSTGTALAEQYF. The CDR3 DNA follows: TGCGCCAGCAGCTCCACCGGGACAGCCCTAGCCGAGCAGTACTTC.

This chain uses TRBV29-1 with TRBJ1-1; D not certain. The CDR3 extends over 13 amino acids. Germline V gene sequence: CDR1 SQVTM, CDR2 ANQGSEA. Between the trimmed V and J ends, which lost 4 bases and 0 bases, there was a span of 9 bases. The CDR3 nucleotides read TGCAGCGTTGGACAACCCATGAACACTGAAGCTTTCTTT. Translating it yields CSVGQPMNTEAFF.

The chain links TRBV6-6 to TRBJ2-3; tentative D call: TRBD2 (6 bases). Germline CDR1 reads MNHNY; CDR2 reads SVGAGI (reference sequence). Deletions cut 6 bases from V and 5 bases from J, with 15 bases between. This CDR3 has 14 residues. This CDR3 is CASSPPGGVDTQYF. The CDR3 DNA is TGTGCCAGCAGCCCTCCCGGGGGTGTAGATACGCAGTATTTT.

V and J are TRBV19 and TRBJ2-1; a weak D match, TRBD2 (7 bases). This CDR3 is built from 15 residues. Trimming shortened V by 4 bases and J by 8 bases, and 18 bases separated the two germline ends. The V gene's germline CDR1 is LNHDA and CDR2 SQIVND (reference sequence). CDR3 sequence reads: CASSTSGGLYDEQFF. CDR3 DNA: TGTGCCAGTAGTACGTCCGGGGGGCTATATGATGAGCAGTTCTTC.

CDR3 nucleotide sequence: TGCGCCAGCAGCCAATCCGTAGGGAATCATTACGAGCAGTACTTC. As protein: CASSQSVGNHYEQYF. The chain has TRBV4-3 and TRBJ2-7; D is ambiguous. Germline-derived CDR1 and CDR2 are LGHNA and YSLEER. The CDR3 runs to 15 residues. Trimming shortened V by 2 bases and J by 4 bases, and 15 bases separated the two germline ends.

The rearrangement links TRBV29-1 to TRBJ1-4, with TRBD1 matching over 8 bases. With 5 bases clipped from V and 0 bases from J, the junction kept 5 bases outside the gene matches. This CDR3 is built from 15 residues. Germline V gives CDR1 SQVTM, CDR2 ANQGSEA. This chain's CDR3 is CSVRTGGSTNEKLFF. The CDR3 DNA reads as TGCAGCGTTCGTACAGGGGGGTCAACTAATGAAAAACTGTTTTTT.

V gene TRBV4-1 combines with J gene TRBJ1-2; a weak D match, TRBD1 (6 bases). CDR3 length equals 16 residues. CDR1 and CDR2 from the germline V gene are MGHRA and YSYEKL. V lost 2 bases to trimming and J lost 5 bases, with 18 bases between them. CDR3 in DNA: TGCGCCAGCAGCCAACCGGGACAACGGGACGGTTATGGCTACACCTTC. It encodes CASSQPGQRDGYGYTF.

This chain joins TRBV27 and TRBJ2-5; D is uncertain. Germline CDR1 MNHEY, CDR2 SMNVEV (reference sequence). V was cut by 2 bases and J by 5 bases, with 9 bases left in between. The CDR3 is 13 amino acids. CDR3 coding DNA: TGTGCCAGCAGTTTAGGCAGTCGGGAGACCCAGTACTTC. Its translation is CASSLGSRETQYF.

The rearrangement uses TRBV29-1 and TRBJ1-1; 8 nucleotides match TRBD1. The CDR3 runs to 14 residues. Germline assignment: CDR1 SQVTM and CDR2 ANQGSEA. The J segment lost 0 bases and the V segment lost 6 bases, leaving 6 bases of the junction unmatched. CDR3 sequence: CSVGAGQVNTEAFF. The CDR3 DNA is TGCAGCGTGGGGGCGGGACAGGTGAACACTGAAGCTTTCTTT.

The chain employs TRBV28 and TRBJ2-5; TRBD2 matches 7 bases. V lost 4 bases to trimming and J lost 4 bases; unmatched junction nucleotides: 6. This CDR3 contains 14 residues. Germline assignment: CDR1 MDHEN and CDR2 SYDVKM. The CDR3 region is CASSSREAGETQYF. As DNA, the CDR3 is TGTGCCAGCAGTTCCCGGGAGGCAGGAGAGACCCAGTACTTC.

The gene calls are TRBV6-5 and TRBJ2-7; D not certain. Germline-derived CDR1 and CDR2 are MNHEY and SVGAGI. This CDR3 has 12 amino acids. Trimming left V 5 bases short and J 6 bases short, with 11 bases between. CDR3 nucleotides: TGTGCCAGCAGTCGGTATGGGGTCGAGCAGTACTTC. Encoded protein: CASSRYGVEQYF.

The chain joins TRBV5-1 to TRBJ2-3; maybe TRBD1 (6 bases). Germline values: CDR1 SGHRS, CDR2 YFSETQ. CDR3 length: 16 residues. V dropped 0 bases and J dropped 2 bases, with 13 bases sitting between them. This CDR3 reads CASSLASRGNTDTQYF. The CDR3 bases are TGCGCCAGCAGCTTGGCCAGCAGGGGAAACACAGATACGCAGTATTTT.

The chain recombines TRBV19 with TRBJ2-7; no clear D. The V gene's germline CDR1 is LNHDA and CDR2 SQIVND (reference sequence). The CDR3 is 13 amino acids. V was clipped by 5 bases and J by 4 bases, with 12 bases between them. CDR3 in amino acids: CASSPPDGYEQYF. The CDR3 DNA reads as TGTGCCAGTAGTCCCCCGGACGGGTACGAGCAGTACTTC. The full variable domain, rest sourced from reference TRBV19 and TRBJ2-7, is DGGITQSPKYLFRKEGQNVTLSCEQNLNHDAMYWYRQDPGQGLRLIYYSQIVNDFQKGDIAEGYSVSREKKESFPLTVTSAQKNPTAFYLCASSPPDGYEQYFGPGTRLTVT.

This clone was detected only a few times. This specimen includes other DNA sequences encoding the same CDR3. The gene calls are TRBV5-1 and TRBJ2-5; D remains unclear. The CDR3 runs 12 residues. V was pared by 0 bases and J by 4 bases, with 4 bases between. Looked up from germline, CDR1 is SGHRS and CDR2 is YFSETQ. CDR3 amino acids: CASSLEGETQYF. DNA for the CDR3: TGCGCCAGCAGCTTGGAGGGAGAGACCCAGTACTTC. The whole variable domain, remainder taken from reference TRBV5-1 and TRBJ2-5, is KAGVTQTPRYLIKTRGQQVTLSCSPISGHRSVSWYQQTPGQGLQFLFEYFSETQRNKGNFPGRFSGRQFSNSRSEMNVSTLELGDSALYLCASSLEGETQYFGPGTRLLVL.